This T cell receptor (beta chain) was identified in a study of control samples from healthy donors and cancer patients. The V and J ends lost 3 bases and 7 bases respectively, with 13 bases between them. CDR1 and CDR2 (germline): MNHEY, SMNVEV (reference sequence). The CDR3 has 14 residues. TCRdb's table, derived via immunoSEQ multiplex PCR, lists solely in-frame clones and lacks some. The data show 150,000 to 200,000 clones, with just over 85% seen just once and nearly 5% held by the top ten. About this clone itself: Other DNA sequences in this specimen translate into the identical CDR3.

The chain couples TRBV27 to TRBJ1-5; D possibly corresponds to TRBD1 (6 bases). The sample consisted of blood. This TCR derives from a woman younger than 45 in good health. CDR3 loop: CASSFRAGQQPQHF. The CDR3 DNA reads TGTGCCAGCAGTTTCCGGGCAGGACAGCAGCCCCAGCATTTT.